The rows below give T cell receptor beta chains drawn from one sample of a study of metastatic and nonmetastatic thyroid tumors. TCRdb called clones again from the PCR reads with MiXCR. The data show 45,000 or so clones, about 15% seen once. The material sequenced was blood. These receptors were collected from a female donor with papillary thyroid cancer or a benign thyroid nodule (not recorded which). Some clones in this sample may be carry-over from other donors' samples. Each CDR3 is given with its conserved first and last residue. A D gene is named only where the DNA matches it firmly. Clone sizes are given selectively: once, few, many, or a class where the clone is expanded.

V gene	clone size	J gene	D gene	CDR3 protein	CDR3 DNA
TRBV6-1	medium-sized	TRBJ2-7	.	CASSSLLDEQYF	TGTGCCAGCAGTTCCCTTCTGGACGAGCAGTACTTC
TRBV6-5	.	TRBJ2-2	.	CASSYSRVELFF	TGTGCCAGCAGTTACTCGCGAGTGGAGCTGTTTTTT
TRBV7-9	many	TRBJ1-3	.	CASSLGRIGNTIYF	TGTGCCAGCAGCCTGGGACGGATAGGAAACACCATATATTTT
TRBV7-2	many	TRBJ2-5	.	CASSLALLETQYF	TGTGCCAGCAGCTTAGCGCTCCTCGAGACCCAGTACTTC
TRBV11-1	many	TRBJ2-2	TRBD2	CASSSSSGRGIGELFF	TGTGCCAGCAGCTCCTCTAGCGGGAGGGGAATCGGGGAGCTGTTTTTT
TRBV6-1	medium-sized	TRBJ2-7	TRBD2	CATGLTSYEQYF	TGTGCCACGGGACTAACCTCCTACGAGCAGTACTTC
TRBV7-3	.	TRBJ2-1	.	CASSLTVNNEQFF	TGTGCCAGCAGCTTAACGGTTAACAATGAGCAGTTCTTC
TRBV7-9	.	TRBJ1-4	.	CASSFYRVGNEKLFF	TGTGCCAGCAGCTTCTACAGGGTAGGGAATGAAAAACTGTTTTTT
TRBV5-1	few	TRBJ1-1	.	CASTMDTNTEAFF	TGCGCCAGCACCATGGACACAAACACTGAAGCTTTCTTT
TRBV11-1	.	TRBJ2-1	TRBD2	CDSIEVLAGVDEQFF	TGTGACAGCATCGAAGTGCTAGCGGGAGTCGATGAGCAGTTCTTC
TRBV30	medium-sized	TRBJ2-5	.	CAWSVGAGNQETQYF	TGTGCCTGGAGTGTAGGGGCAGGGAACCAAGAGACCCAGTACTTC
TRBV7-8	.	TRBJ2-3	TRBD1	CASSLNVDRGTDTQYF	TGTGCCAGCAGCTTAAATGTGGACAGGGGTACAGATACGCAGTATTTT
TRBV28	.	TRBJ1-3	.	CASTKGGLGNTIYF	TGTGCCAGCACAAAAGGGGGGCTTGGAAACACCATATATTTT
TRBV15	.	TRBJ2-3	.	CATSRGPAGSTDTQYF	TGTGCCACCAGCAGAGGTCCGGCGGGTAGCACAGATACGCAGTATTTT
TRBV20-1	few	TRBJ2-3	.	CSASTRGSTDTQYF	TGCAGTGCTAGTACTAGGGGCAGCACAGATACGCAGTATTTT
TRBV20-1	many	TRBJ1-2	.	CSAKKPDSSNGYTF	TGCAGTGCTAAAAAACCGGACAGTAGCAATGGCTACACCTTC
TRBV7-3	large	TRBJ1-2	TRBD1	CASSLTPGTGLDGYTF	TGTGCCAGCAGCTTAACCCCCGGGACAGGGCTTGATGGCTACACCTTC
TRBV7-6	many	TRBJ2-1	TRBD2	CASSRTSGSYNEQFF	TGTGCCAGCAGCCGAACTAGCGGGAGCTACAATGAGCAGTTCTTC
TRBV10-3	many	TRBJ1-6	.	CAISDPTFNSPLHF	TGTGCCATCAGTGACCCGACGTTCAATTCACCCCTCCACTTT
TRBV2	many	TRBJ1-1	.	CALRGMNTEAFF	TGTGCCCTCAGGGGCATGAACACTGAAGCTTTCTTT
TRBV28	few	TRBJ1-2	TRBD1	CASRNRDRAYGYTF	TGTGCCAGCAGAAACCGGGACAGAGCCTATGGCTACACCTTC
TRBV30	many	TRBJ1-6	TRBD1	CAWSVQGTGSPLHF	TGTGCCTGGAGTGTACAGGGGACAGGATCACCCCTCCACTTT
TRBV6-6	many	TRBJ2-2	TRBD2	CASSSLAWTSGSSGTGELFF	TGTGCCAGCAGTTCGCTAGCCTGGACTAGCGGTAGCTCAGGGACCGGGGAGCTGTTTTTT
TRBV5-1	many	TRBJ2-7	.	CASSLGDYEQYF	TGCGCCAGCAGCTTGGGGGACTACGAGCAGTACTTC
TRBV2	few	TRBJ1-4	TRBD1	CASNGQGAEKMFF	TGTGCCAGCAACGGACAGGGCGCTGAAAAAATGTTTTTT
TRBV2	many	TRBJ2-7	TRBD1	CASTTPGQRPFKQYF	TGTGCCAGCACCACTCCGGGACAGCGACCGTTTAAGCAGTACTTC
TRBV30	.	TRBJ2-2	.	CAGPGGPNTGELFF	TGTGCCGGACCAGGAGGTCCGAACACCGGGGAGCTGTTTTTT
TRBV6-5	medium-sized	TRBJ2-7	.	CASSYSVGWDEQYF	TGTGCCAGCAGTTACTCGGTCGGGTGGGACGAGCAGTACTTC
TRBV5-4	many	TRBJ2-3	.	CASSLGFAGTDTQYF	TGTGCCAGCAGCTTGGGGTTCGCTGGGACAGATACGCAGTATTTT
TRBV9	few	TRBJ1-1	.	CASSEDRDTEAFF	TGTGCCAGCAGCGAGGACAGAGACACTGAAGCTTTCTTT
TRBV28	.	TRBJ1-2	.	CASSTGDGYGYTF	TGTGCCAGCAGTACTGGGGACGGCTATGGCTACACCTTC
TRBV7-3	many	TRBJ2-3	TRBD2	CASSLYSGSGTDTQYF	TGTGCCAGCAGCCTCTACAGCGGGAGTGGTACAGATACGCAGTATTTT
TRBV4-1	many	TRBJ2-1	TRBD2	CASSKPGLGSYNEQFF	TGCGCCAGCAGCAAGCCGGGACTAGGGTCCTACAATGAGCAGTTCTTC
TRBV19	many	TRBJ1-1	.	CASSLWGGTEAFF	TGTGCCAGTAGCCTCTGGGGGGGCACTGAAGCTTTCTTT
TRBV29-1	many	TRBJ2-1	.	CSVVYVDGIPNEQFF	TGCAGCGTTGTGTACGTCGACGGGATTCCGAATGAGCAGTTCTTC
TRBV11-2	many	TRBJ2-5	TRBD2	CASSHRLAGGRSKTQYF	TGTGCCAGCAGCCACCGACTAGCGGGAGGGAGATCCAAGACCCAGTACTTC
TRBV20-1	many	TRBJ2-1	.	CSARFSRPGRLYNEQFF	TGCAGTGCTAGGTTCAGCCGGCCGGGACGCCTCTACAATGAGCAGTTCTTC
TRBV11-2	many	TRBJ2-1	.	CASSPRGLLNYEQFF	TGTGCCAGCAGCCCCCGGGGGCTCCTAAACTATGAGCAGTTCTTC
TRBV4-2	.	TRBJ2-3	.	CASSLQGHMASDTQYF	TGTGCCAGCAGCCTGCAGGGTCACATGGCATCAGATACGCAGTATTTT
TRBV20-1	many	TRBJ1-5	TRBD1	CSARRDRTDSNQPQHF	TGCAGTGCGCGTAGGGACAGAACAGATAGCAATCAACCCCAGCATTTT
TRBV12-3/TRBV12-4	.	TRBJ1-5	.	CASSSQHGAGQPQHF	TGCGCCAGCAGTTCACAACATGGGGCGGGTCAGCCCCAGCATTTT
TRBV2	many	TRBJ1-1	TRBD1	CASRTGTGESEAFF	TGTGCCAGCAGAACCGGGACAGGAGAATCTGAAGCTTTCTTT
TRBV6-1	many	TRBJ2-1	TRBD2	CASSLTSGVNNEQFF	TGTGCCAGCAGTTTGACTAGCGGGGTTAACAATGAGCAGTTCTTC
TRBV6-6	.	TRBJ1-2	.	CASSYGQNYGYTF	TGTGCCAGCAGTTACGGCCAGAACTATGGCTACACCTTC
TRBV28	many	TRBJ1-2	TRBD1	CASSPGQGPVSYGYTF	TGTGCCAGCAGTCCGGGACAGGGGCCGGTATCCTATGGCTACACCTTC
TRBV12-3/TRBV12-4	many	TRBJ1-2	.	CASSLRPTDGGYTF	TGTGCCAGCAGTTTACGGCCGACGGATGGTGGCTACACCTTC
TRBV20-1	many	TRBJ1-2	.	CSAPGQGETFGYGYTF	TGCAGTGCCCCGGGGCAGGGAGAGACCTTTGGCTATGGCTACACCTTC
TRBV4-1	.	TRBJ2-6	TRBD1	CASSHGQGSSTGANVLTF	TGCGCCAGCAGCCACGGACAGGGCTCGTCGACTGGGGCCAACGTCCTGACTTTC
TRBV2	many	TRBJ1-4	.	CASRDLRRLNEKLFF	TGTGCCAGCCGAGACCTCCGCCGGCTTAATGAAAAACTGTTTTTT
TRBV19	few	TRBJ1-1	.	CASSPQAPSGVEAFF	TGTGCCAGTAGTCCCCAGGCCCCTTCGGGTGTTGAAGCTTTCTTT
TRBV6-1	few	TRBJ2-1	.	CASSRDTPSYNEQFF	TGTGCCAGCAGCCGGGACACCCCCTCCTACAATGAGCAGTTCTTC
TRBV4-1	.	TRBJ1-3	TRBD1	CASSQPRQGIGNTIYF	TGCGCCAGCAGCCAACCTCGACAGGGGATCGGAAACACCATATATTTT
TRBV19	many	TRBJ2-7	TRBD1	CASSFRWDRVGFSYEQYF	TGTGCCAGTAGTTTCCGATGGGACAGGGTTGGTTTTTCCTACGAGCAGTACTTC
TRBV29-1	many	TRBJ2-7	.	CSVVSYYEQYF	TGCAGCGTTGTATCCTACTACGAGCAGTACTTC
TRBV28	many	TRBJ2-7	TRBD2	CASSLREGRNEQYF	TGTGCCAGCAGTCTCAGGGAGGGGCGGAACGAGCAGTACTTC
TRBV18	few	TRBJ2-2	TRBD1	CASSPLKTGITGELFF	TGTGCCAGCTCACCGTTAAAGACAGGGATCACCGGGGAGCTGTTTTTT
TRBV11-3	many	TRBJ2-7	TRBD1	CASSLQGTGYYEQYF	TGTGCCAGCAGCTTACAAGGGACAGGGTACTACGAGCAGTACTTC
TRBV4-2	many	TRBJ1-2	.	CASSQQTGGYTF	TGTGCCAGCAGCCAACAGACAGGCGGCTACACCTTC
TRBV4-2	many	TRBJ2-1	TRBD2	CASSQGLADYVEQFF	TGTGCCAGCAGCCAAGGACTAGCCGACTATGTTGAGCAGTTCTTC
TRBV3-1	few	TRBJ2-4	TRBD2	CASSSRGLADQKNIQYF	TGTGCCAGCAGCTCAAGGGGACTAGCGGATCAAAAAAACATTCAGTACTTC